This is a list of T cell receptor beta chains from one sample in a study of OX40 agonist ivuxolimab in advanced cancers. Method: immunoSEQ multiplex PCR; TCRdb's copy keeps in-frame clones and lacks some. Of roughly 72,000 clones in the sample, roughly 80% were seen once. Sequenced material: CD4+ or CD8+ T cells sorted from blood, taken in a trial of the OX40 agonist ivuxolimab. The source is an adult with an advanced solid tumor such as melanoma, head and neck, liver or kidney cancer. The CDR3 runs from the conserved cysteine through the conserved F or W. D genes are given only for firm matches. The listing skips clone size in some rows; elsewhere it reads once, few, many or a size class.

>TRBJ1-6|NA|NA|TRBV2
CASMGGQASPLHF
TGTGCCAGCATGGGGGGTCAGGCTTCACCCCTCCACTTT
>TRBJ2-3|NA|TRBD1|TRBV5-6
CASSLETGGLAADTQYF
TGTGCCAGCAGCTTGGAAACAGGGGGCTTAGCTGCAGATACGCAGTATTTT
>TRBJ1-2|NA|NA|TRBV11-3
CASSLSTGDWNGYTF
TGTGCCAGCAGCTTGTCCACGGGGGATTGGAATGGCTACACCTTC
>TRBJ2-5|NA|NA|TRBV6-1
CASSDPWGTGETQYF
TGTGCCAGCAGTGACCCCTGGGGGACGGGGGAGACCCAGTACTTC
>TRBJ1-4|NA|NA|TRBV18
CASSPSLNEKLFF
TGTGCCAGCTCACCCAGTCTTAATGAAAAACTGTTTTTT
>TRBJ1-5|few|NA|TRBV18
CASSPGVGGSDQPQHF
TGTGCCAGCTCACCCGGGGTGGGGGGATCGGATCAGCCCCAGCATTTT
>TRBJ1-2|NA|TRBD1|TRBV4-1
CASRPGTATYGYTF
TGCGCCAGCAGGCCCGGGACAGCCACCTATGGCTACACCTTC
>TRBJ2-7|NA|NA|TRBV7-2
CASSLSPSYEQYF
TGTGCCAGCAGCTTATCTCCGTCCTACGAGCAGTACTTC
>TRBJ1-2|NA|NA|TRBV6-1
CASSPRDLFNYGYTF
TGTGCCAGCAGTCCCCGGGACTTATTTAACTATGGCTACACCTTC
>TRBJ1-1|NA|TRBD1|TRBV12-5
CASGPGQGAVTEAFF
TGTGCTAGTGGTCCCGGACAGGGGGCGGTCACTGAAGCTTTCTTT
>TRBJ1-6|NA|TRBD1|TRBV5-4
CASSSPGQGGLSPLHF
TGTGCCAGCAGCTCCCCGGGACAGGGTGGTCTTTCACCCCTCCACTTT
>TRBJ2-7|NA|NA|TRBV19
CASSILGRGAYEQYF
TGTGCCAGTAGTATTCTGGGTCGGGGAGCCTACGAGCAGTACTTC
>TRBJ1-5|few|NA|TRBV29-1
CSIRDNLNQPQHF
TGCAGCATCCGGGACAACCTAAATCAGCCCCAGCATTTT
>TRBJ1-2|NA|NA|TRBV6-5
CASSLGELDYGYTF
TGTGCCAGCAGTTTGGGAGAATTGGACTATGGCTACACCTTC
>TRBJ2-1|NA|TRBD2|TRBV2
CASSVSGANYNEQFF
TGTGCCAGCAGTGTTAGCGGGGCGAACTACAATGAGCAGTTCTTC
>TRBJ1-2|few|NA|TRBV18
CASSPRAGYGYTF
TGTGCCAGCTCACCGAGGGCGGGGTATGGCTACACCTTC
>TRBJ2-5|NA|TRBD1|TRBV7-2
CASSEGTGKETQYF
TGTGCCAGCAGCGAAGGGACAGGGAAAGAGACCCAGTACTTC
>TRBJ2-1|NA|TRBD2|TRBV30
CAWSAGGRFLNEQFF
TGTGCCTGGAGTGCGGGCGGGAGGTTCCTCAATGAGCAGTTCTTC
>TRBJ1-1|few|NA|TRBV5-1
CASSFREDTEAFF
TGCGCCAGCAGCTTCAGGGAGGACACTGAAGCTTTCTTT
>TRBJ2-3|NA|NA|TRBV5-4
CASSGWGDTQYF
TGTGCCAGCAGCGGGTGGGGAGATACGCAGTATTTT
>TRBJ2-1|NA|TRBD2|TRBV10-2
CASSESIHIAGAGAYNEQFF
TGCGCCAGCAGTGAGTCGATCCATATAGCGGGAGCGGGGGCTTACAATGAGCAGTTCTTC
>TRBJ1-2|NA|NA|TRBV5-1
CASSLNRQGHGYTF
TGCGCCAGCAGCTTGAATCGGCAGGGTCATGGCTACACCTTC
>TRBJ2-4|NA|NA|TRBV15
CATSGNPWARLNIQYF
TGTGCCACCAGCGGAAACCCATGGGCGCGGTTAAACATTCAGTACTTC
>TRBJ1-5|NA|NA|TRBV7-2
CASSTQNQPQHF
TGTGCCAGCAGCACCCAAAATCAGCCCCAGCATTTT
>TRBJ1-2|NA|NA|TRBV19
CASSWHETGYGYTF
TGTGCCAGTAGTTGGCACGAGACAGGCTATGGCTACACCTTC
>TRBJ2-3|NA|TRBD2|TRBV5-1
CASSFVGTSSDTQYF
TGCGCCAGCAGCTTTGTGGGGACTAGCTCAGATACGCAGTATTTT
>TRBJ1-2|medium-sized|NA|TRBV6-1
CASSETPGGGNYGYTF
TGTGCCAGCAGTGAAACCCCGGGGGGGGGAAACTATGGCTACACCTTC
>TRBJ1-6|NA|NA|TRBV6-5
CASSYSTDSPLHF
TGTGCCAGCAGTTACTCGACCGATTCACCCCTCCACTTT
>TRBJ1-1|NA|NA|TRBV7-9
CASSLAGVVEAFF
TGTGCCAGCAGCTTAGCGGGGGTAGTTGAAGCTTTCTTT
>TRBJ2-5|NA|TRBD2|TRBV4-1
CASTFSTSEEETQYF
TGCGCCAGCACCTTCTCGACTAGCGAAGAAGAGACCCAGTACTTC
>TRBJ2-1|NA|NA|TRBV10-2
CASSFAGNKDEQFF
TGCGCCAGCAGCTTTGCGGGGAATAAAGATGAGCAGTTCTTC
>TRBJ1-1|NA|NA|TRBV2
CASRPTVTNTEAFF
TGTGCCAGCAGACCGACAGTAACGAACACTGAAGCTTTCTTT
>TRBJ2-7|NA|TRBD1|TRBV6-5
CASSLTGQTYEQYF
TGTGCCAGCAGCCTGACAGGGCAAACCTACGAGCAGTACTTC
>TRBJ2-1|NA|NA|TRBV21-1
CASSKGTLLCQTETKEYNEQFF
TGTGCCAGCAGCAAAGGGACGCTATTATGTCAGACAGAGACCAAGGAGTACAATGAGCAGTTCTTC
>TRBJ2-1|NA|TRBD2|TRBV7-9
CASSLDGTTEFF
TGTGCCAGCAGCTTAGATGGGACTACGGAATTCTTC
>TRBJ2-7|NA|NA|TRBV7-8
CASSLHQGPEQYF
TGTGCCAGCAGCTTACATCAGGGGCCCGAGCAGTACTTC
>TRBJ1-4|NA|NA|TRBV9
CASSVAGTNEKLFF
TGTGCCAGCAGCGTAGCAGGGACTAATGAAAAACTGTTTTTT